Listed below are T cell receptor beta chains from one sample, sequenced in a study of CD8 T cells in ankylosing spondylitis. One entry per CDR3 protein results from TCRdb running MiXCR on the 5' RACE reads. Among 250,000 to 300,000 distinct CDR3 sequences listed, 15% to 20% were seen once. The sequencing input was blood, either unsorted or a sorted T cell fraction (not recorded which). These receptors were obtained from a male donor with ankylosing spondylitis or in good health (not recorded which). The CDR3 runs from the conserved cysteine through the conserved F or W. The D gene is left open where the match is weak. Size tells how often a clone was seen (once, few, many) or the class of an expanded clone, and some rows leave it out.

>TRBV6-2/TRBV6-3|NA|TRBJ1-1|NA
TGTGCCAGCAGTTACGTCGGGAGAGCCACTGAAGCTTTCTTT
CASSYVGRATEAFF
>TRBV27|NA|TRBJ2-7|TRBD2
TGTGCCAGCAGCGATGGGACTAGCGGGATGTACGAGCAGTACTTC
CASSDGTSGMYEQYF
>TRBV4-2|few|TRBJ2-4|TRBD1
TGTGCCAGCAGCCAAGATCACAGGGGATCCAAAAACATTCAGTACTTC
CASSQDHRGSKNIQYF
>TRBV7-9|few|TRBJ2-2|TRBD2
TGTGCCAGCAGCTTACTAGCGGGAGGCCCCGGGGAGCTGTTTTTT
CASSLLAGGPGELFF
>TRBV30|NA|TRBJ1-1|NA
TGTGCCTGGAGTGGGGTCCTCACTGCGGCGGAAGCTTTCTTT
CAWSGVLTAAEAFF
>TRBV20-1|many|TRBJ2-3|TRBD2
TGCAGTGCTAGAGAAAGTAGCGGGAGTGCAGATACGCAGTATTTT
CSARESSGSADTQYF
>TRBV4-1|NA|TRBJ2-6|NA
TGCGCCAGCAGCCAAGAAGGGCTACCCTCTGGGGCCAACGTCCTGACTTTC
CASSQEGLPSGANVLTF
>TRBV4-1|NA|TRBJ2-3|TRBD2
TGCGCCAGCAGCCCCCCCTGGGGACTAGCGGGACCAGATACGCAGTATTTT
CASSPPWGLAGPDTQYF
>TRBV4-2|few|TRBJ2-1|TRBD2
TGTGCCAGCAATAATGTCGACCCAGGCGCGAGGGAGGGCCGCTACAATGAGCAGTTCTTC
CASNNVDPGAREGRYNEQFF
>TRBV6-2/TRBV6-3|many|TRBJ2-3|TRBD2
TGTGCCAGCAGGGGTCTGGGACTAGCGGGAACAGATACGCAGTATTTT
CASRGLGLAGTDTQYF
>TRBV29-1|NA|TRBJ2-2|TRBD1
TGCAGCGCTGTTGAGGGACAGGCGAACACCGGGGAGCTGTTTTTT
CSAVEGQANTGELFF
>TRBV7-2|many|TRBJ2-7|NA
TGTGCCAGCAGCTTAGCGGTCTTAAGCTCCTACGAGCAGTACTTC
CASSLAVLSSYEQYF
>TRBV11-2|NA|TRBJ2-6|NA
TGTGCCAGCAGCCCAGAGGGCGGGACAGTACTCTCTGGGGCCAACGTCCTGACTTTC
CASSPEGGTVLSGANVLTF
>TRBV11-2|few|TRBJ2-1|TRBD2
TGTGCCAGCAGCCAAGTCTACCCGGGACTAGCTAGCTCCTACAATGAGCAGTTCTTC
CASSQVYPGLASSYNEQFF
>TRBV11-2|many|TRBJ2-2|TRBD2
TGTGCCAGCAGCAGGGGGACTAGCGGGAGCGGAGGGGAGCTGTTTTTT
CASSRGTSGSGGELFF
>TRBV14|few|TRBJ2-1|NA
TGTGCCAGCAGCCAAAATGTAGAGCGACTAGGCGGGAATGAGCAGTTCTTC
CASSQNVERLGGNEQFF
>TRBV7-3|NA|TRBJ2-3|NA
TGTGCCAGCAGCCCCGATGGCGGGATTGAGCAGTATTTT
CASSPDGGIEQYF
>TRBV19|NA|TRBJ1-1|NA
TGTGCCAGTGGGGCGGCTGAAGCTTTCTTT
CASGAAEAFF
>TRBV12-3/TRBV12-4|NA|TRBJ1-4|NA
TGTGCCAGCAGTTTAATGAAGGATGAAAAACTGTTTTTT
CASSLMKDEKLFF
>TRBV5-1|NA|TRBJ1-1|NA
TGCGCCAGCAGCCCTAATACAGAGTTGGCTTTCTTT
CASSPNTELAFF
>TRBV27|few|TRBJ2-1|NA
TGTGCCAGCAGTGGCGAGGGCCCACTGGATGAGCAGTTCTTC
CASSGEGPLDEQFF
>TRBV12-3/TRBV12-4|few|TRBJ1-2|NA
TGTGCCAGCAGTTTGGGCCTTAGCTACACCTTC
CASSLGLSYTF
>TRBV29-1|many|TRBJ2-1|NA
TGCAGCGTAGCAATGAATGAGCAGTTCTTC
CSVAMNEQFF